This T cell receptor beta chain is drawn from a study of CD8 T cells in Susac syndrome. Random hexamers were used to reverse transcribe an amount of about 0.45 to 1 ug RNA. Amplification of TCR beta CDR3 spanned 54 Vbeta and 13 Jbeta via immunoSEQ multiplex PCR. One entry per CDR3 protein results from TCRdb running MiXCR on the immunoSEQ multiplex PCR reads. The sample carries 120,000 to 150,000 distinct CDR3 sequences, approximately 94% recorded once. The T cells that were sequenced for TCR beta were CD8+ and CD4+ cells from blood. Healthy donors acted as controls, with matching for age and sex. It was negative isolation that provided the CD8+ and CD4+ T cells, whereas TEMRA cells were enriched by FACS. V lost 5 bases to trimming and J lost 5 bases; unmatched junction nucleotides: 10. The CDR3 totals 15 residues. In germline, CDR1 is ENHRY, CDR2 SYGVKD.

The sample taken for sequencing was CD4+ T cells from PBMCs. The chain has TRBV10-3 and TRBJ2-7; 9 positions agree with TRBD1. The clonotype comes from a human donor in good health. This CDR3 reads CAISHQTGGLDEQYF. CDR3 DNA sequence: TGTGCCATCAGTCACCAGACAGGGGGTCTCGACGAGCAGTACTTC.